The clone carrying this T cell receptor beta chain has just a few counts. What it recognizes is unknown. This specimen comes from a study of beta chain features in type 1 diabetes. Looking at the study overall: Across the samples, 107,917,701 sorted cells were examined in total.

The isolated RNA, all of it, was reverse transcribed, so expressed TCRB transcripts were what got sequenced. It was found that naive, central memory and regulatory T cell samples averaged approximately 3.9 million reads. The assay was immunoSEQ multiplex PCR, and TCRdb's table has in-frame clones only and misses some. Here the sample spans roughly 260,000 clones, roughly 10% being singletons. The V and J ends lost 7 bases and 9 bases, in that order; junction bases with no gene match: 3. Germline loops: CDR1 LNHDA, CDR2 SQIVND (reference sequence). CDR3 length: 11 amino acids. General study points: Comparison showed that naive, central memory and Treg TCRB repertoires appeared more similar among patients than among healthy donors. TCRB CDR3 length was moderately but significantly reduced in all four CD4+ subsets of Type 1 diabetes patients.

Material: naive CD4+ T cells from blood. This receptor was identified in a man aged 25 to 45 with type 1 diabetes. V and J are TRBV19 and TRBJ2-1; 7 nucleotides agree with TRBD1. CDR3 residues: CASNRGGEQFF. The DNA of the CDR3 is TGTGCCAGTAACAGGGGTGGTGAGCAGTTCTTC.